These T cell receptor beta chains were read from a single sample in a study of blood T cell repertoires in COVID-19. Method: immunoSEQ multiplex PCR; TCRdb's copy keeps in-frame clones and lacks some. The table lists 95,000 to 110,000 clones, about nine tenths of them singletons, with more than 15% in the top ten. The specimen sequenced was peripheral blood. The receptors were gathered from a woman of 80 years or more in a cohort sampled during active COVID-19. The CDR3 runs from the conserved cysteine through the conserved F or W. D genes are given only for firm matches. Only some rows state a clone size, as once, few, many or a class for expanded clones.

D: TRBD1
J: TRBJ1-3
size: .
V: TRBV10-3
CDR3: CAISASGGEVRNTIYF
DNA: TGTGCCATCAGTGCCTCAGGGGGAGAAGTTAGAAACACCATATATTTT

D: TRBD2
J: TRBJ2-1
size: .
V: TRBV29-1
CDR3: CSVAALADSYNEQFF
DNA: TGCAGCGTAGCTGCCCTAGCGGATTCCTACAATGAGCAGTTCTTC

D: TRBD2
J: TRBJ2-7
size: .
V: TRBV7-2
CDR3: CASSLGRGIAGEEQYF
DNA: TGTGCCAGCAGCTTAGGGCGGGGTATAGCGGGAGAAGAGCAGTACTTC

D: .
J: TRBJ1-5
size: .
V: TRBV14
CDR3: CASSQGESQPQHF
DNA: TGTGCCAGCAGCCAAGGGGAGAGCCAGCCCCAGCATTTT

D: .
J: TRBJ2-3
size: once
V: TRBV6-6
CDR3: CASSYGPGQNTDTQYF
DNA: TGTGCCAGCAGTTACGGGCCGGGACAAAACACAGATACGCAGTATTTT

D: .
J: TRBJ2-1
size: .
V: TRBV6-6
CDR3: CASTGGGHAYNEQFF
DNA: TGTGCCAGCACGGGCGGCGGGCACGCGTACAATGAGCAGTTCTTC

D: .
J: TRBJ1-5
size: .
V: TRBV21-1
CDR3: CASPDSPGQGLFNQPQHF
DNA: TGTGCCAGCCCCGATTCTCCGGGACAGGGGCTCTTCAATCAGCCCCAGCATTTT

D: TRBD1
J: TRBJ2-2
size: .
V: TRBV18
CDR3: CASSPTGANTGELFF
DNA: TGTGCCAGCTCACCCACAGGGGCGAACACCGGGGAGCTGTTTTTT

D: .
J: TRBJ1-1
size: .
V: TRBV7-9
CDR3: CASSLGEQNTEAFF
DNA: TGTGCCAGCAGCTTAGGGGAGCAGAACACTGAAGCTTTCTTT

D: TRBD1
J: TRBJ2-6
size: .
V: TRBV12-5
CDR3: CASGPRDRGLGSGANVLTF
DNA: TGTGCTAGTGGACCCCGGGACAGGGGGCTGGGTTCTGGGGCCAACGTCCTGACTTTC

D: TRBD1
J: TRBJ1-1
size: .
V: TRBV19
CDR3: CASSFQGARAFF
DNA: TGTGCCAGTAGTTTCCAGGGGGCGAGGGCTTTCTTT

D: .
J: TRBJ2-1
size: .
V: TRBV19
CDR3: CASNPRPGEQFF
DNA: TGTGCCAGTAACCCCAGGCCGGGGGAGCAGTTCTTC

D: .
J: TRBJ2-2
size: .
V: TRBV29-1
CDR3: CSARVSPNTGELFF
DNA: TGCAGCGCCCGAGTAAGTCCGAACACCGGGGAGCTGTTTTTT

D: TRBD1
J: TRBJ2-7
size: .
V: TRBV6-2/TRBV6-3
CDR3: CASSYGFFQGDNYEQYF
DNA: TGTGCCAGCAGTTATGGGTTTTTTCAGGGGGACAACTACGAGCAGTACTTC

D: TRBD1
J: TRBJ1-4
size: .
V: TRBV11-3
CDR3: CASSALTGVLTDEKLFF
DNA: TGTGCCAGCAGCGCCCTAACAGGGGTCCTCACGGATGAAAAACTGTTTTTT

D: TRBD2
J: TRBJ2-7
size: .
V: TRBV3-1/TRBV3-2
CDR3: CASSLGTSGYEQYF
DNA: TGTGCCAGCAGCCTCGGGACTAGCGGCTACGAGCAGTACTTC

D: .
J: TRBJ1-2
size: .
V: TRBV21-1
CDR3: CASREFRDRVNGYTF
DNA: TGTGCCAGCAGAGAATTCCGGGACAGGGTTAATGGCTACACCTTC

D: .
J: TRBJ2-7
size: .
V: TRBV5-6
CDR3: CASAGQAGEYEQYF
DNA: TGTGCCAGCGCCGGGCAGGCAGGGGAGTACGAGCAGTACTTC

D: .
J: TRBJ1-4
size: .
V: TRBV19
CDR3: CASSISRGTNNEKLFF
DNA: TGTGCCAGTAGTATATCTAGGGGGACAAATAATGAAAAACTGTTTTTT

D: TRBD1
J: TRBJ1-2
size: .
V: TRBV7-9
CDR3: CASISETGGVGYTF
DNA: TGTGCCAGCATATCCGAAACAGGGGGCGTGGGCTACACCTTC

D: .
J: TRBJ2-7
size: .
V: TRBV5-1
CDR3: CASSKTDLSYEQYF
DNA: TGCGCCAGCAGCAAAACAGACCTCTCCTACGAGCAGTACTTC

D: .
J: TRBJ1-2
size: once
V: TRBV3-1/TRBV3-2
CDR3: CASTGGQHYGYTF
DNA: TGTGCCAGCACGGGAGGACAGCACTATGGCTACACCTTC